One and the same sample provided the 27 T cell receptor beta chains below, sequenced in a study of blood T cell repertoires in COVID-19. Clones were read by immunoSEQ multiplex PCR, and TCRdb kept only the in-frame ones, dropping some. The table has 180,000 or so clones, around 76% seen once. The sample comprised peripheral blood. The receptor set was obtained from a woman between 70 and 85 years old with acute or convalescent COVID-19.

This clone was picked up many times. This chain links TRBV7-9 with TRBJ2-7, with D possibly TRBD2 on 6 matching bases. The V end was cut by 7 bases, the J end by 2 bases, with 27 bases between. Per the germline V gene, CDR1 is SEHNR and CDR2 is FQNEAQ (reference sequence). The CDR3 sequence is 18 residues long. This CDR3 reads CASIGGGGFFRGAYEQYF. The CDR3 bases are TGTGCCAGCATCGGCGGAGGAGGGTTCTTTAGAGGGGCCTACGAGCAGTACTTC.

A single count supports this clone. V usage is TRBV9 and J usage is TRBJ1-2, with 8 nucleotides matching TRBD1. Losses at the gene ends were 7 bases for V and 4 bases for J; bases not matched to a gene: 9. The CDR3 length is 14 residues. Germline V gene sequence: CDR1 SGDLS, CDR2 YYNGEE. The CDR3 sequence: CASAPGQAIYGYTF. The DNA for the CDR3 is TGTGCCAGCGCCCCGGGACAGGCTATCTATGGCTACACCTTC.

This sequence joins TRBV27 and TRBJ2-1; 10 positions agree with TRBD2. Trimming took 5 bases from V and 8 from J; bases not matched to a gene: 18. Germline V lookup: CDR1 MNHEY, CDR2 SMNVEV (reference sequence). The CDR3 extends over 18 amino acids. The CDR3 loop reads CASSKDPRASGSIDEQFF. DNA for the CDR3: TGTGCCAGCAGTAAGGACCCCAGGGCTAGCGGGAGTATCGATGAGCAGTTCTTC.

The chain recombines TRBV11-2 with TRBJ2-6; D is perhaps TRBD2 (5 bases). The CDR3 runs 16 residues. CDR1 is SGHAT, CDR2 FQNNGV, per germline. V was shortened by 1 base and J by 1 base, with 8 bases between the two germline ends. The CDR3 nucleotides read TGTGCCAGCAGCTTAGTGGGCGGGTCTGGGGCCAACGTCCTGACTTTC. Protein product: CASSLVGGSGANVLTF. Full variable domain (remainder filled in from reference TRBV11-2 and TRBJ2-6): EAGVAQSPRYKIIEKRQSVAFWCNPISGHATLYWYQQILGQGPKLLIQFQNNGVVDDSQLPKDRFSAERLKGVDSTLKIQPAKLEDSAVYLCASSLVGGSGANVLTFGAGSRLTVL.

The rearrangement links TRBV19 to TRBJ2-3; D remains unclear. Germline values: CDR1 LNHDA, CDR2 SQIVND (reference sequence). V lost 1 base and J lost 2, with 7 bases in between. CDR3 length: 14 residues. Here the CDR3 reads CASSIGLNTDTQYF. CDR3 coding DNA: TGTGCCAGTAGTATAGGACTTAACACAGATACGCAGTATTTT.

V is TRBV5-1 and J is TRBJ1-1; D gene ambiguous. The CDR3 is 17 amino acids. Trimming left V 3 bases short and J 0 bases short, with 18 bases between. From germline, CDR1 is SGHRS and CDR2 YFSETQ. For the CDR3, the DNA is TGCGCCAGCAGCTCCGAGGAGGCGGTGGCCATGAACACTGAAGCTTTCTTT. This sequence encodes CASSSEEAVAMNTEAFF.

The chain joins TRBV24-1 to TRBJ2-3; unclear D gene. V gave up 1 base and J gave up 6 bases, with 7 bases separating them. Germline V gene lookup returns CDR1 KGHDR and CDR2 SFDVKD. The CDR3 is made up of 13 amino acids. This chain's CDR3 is CATSDFAADTQYF. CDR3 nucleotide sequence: TGTGCCACCAGTGATTTTGCTGCGGATACGCAGTATTTT.

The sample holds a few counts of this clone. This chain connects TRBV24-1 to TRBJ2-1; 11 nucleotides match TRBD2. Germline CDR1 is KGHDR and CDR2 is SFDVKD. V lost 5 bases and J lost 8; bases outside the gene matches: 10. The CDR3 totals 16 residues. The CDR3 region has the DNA TGTGCCACCAGTGCCCTTAGCGGGAGGGCCCGGGATGAGCAGTTCTTC. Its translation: CATSALSGRARDEQFF.

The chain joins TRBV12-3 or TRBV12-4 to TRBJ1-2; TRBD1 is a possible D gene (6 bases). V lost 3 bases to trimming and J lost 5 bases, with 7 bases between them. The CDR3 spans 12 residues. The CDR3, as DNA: TGTGCCAGCAGTTTCAGGGGTTATGGCTACACCTTC. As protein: CASSFRGYGYTF.

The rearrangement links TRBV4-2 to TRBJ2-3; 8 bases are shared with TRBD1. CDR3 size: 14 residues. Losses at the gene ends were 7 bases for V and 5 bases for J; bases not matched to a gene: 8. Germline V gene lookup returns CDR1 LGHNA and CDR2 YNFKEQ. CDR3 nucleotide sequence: TGTGCCAGCACCCCGGACAGGGAGAGAGATACGCAGTATTTT. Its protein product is CASTPDRERDTQYF.

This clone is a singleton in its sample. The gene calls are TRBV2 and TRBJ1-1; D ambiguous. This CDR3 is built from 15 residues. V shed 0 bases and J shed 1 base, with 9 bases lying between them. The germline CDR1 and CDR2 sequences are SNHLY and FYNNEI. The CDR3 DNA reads TGTGCCAGCAGTGAAGCTACACAGAGGAACACTGAAGCTTTCTTT. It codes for CASSEATQRNTEAFF.

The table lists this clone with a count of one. Here the CDR3 reads CATSRGLNTEAFF. As DNA, the CDR3 is TGTGCCACCAGCAGGGGGCTTAACACTGAAGCTTTCTTT. V and J are TRBV15 and TRBJ1-1, with a tentative D call TRBD1 (5 bases). The V end was cut by 3 bases, the J end by 2 bases, with 7 bases between. Per germline, CDR1 LNHNV and CDR2 YYDKDF (reference sequence). The CDR3 length is 13 residues.

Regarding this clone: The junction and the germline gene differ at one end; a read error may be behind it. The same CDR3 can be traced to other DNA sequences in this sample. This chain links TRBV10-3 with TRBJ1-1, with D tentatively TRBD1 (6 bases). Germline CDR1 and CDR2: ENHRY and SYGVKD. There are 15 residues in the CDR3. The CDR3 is CAISESGQGNTEAFF. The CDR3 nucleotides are TGTGCCATCAGTGAGTCGGGGCAGGGGAACACTGAGGCTTTCTTT.

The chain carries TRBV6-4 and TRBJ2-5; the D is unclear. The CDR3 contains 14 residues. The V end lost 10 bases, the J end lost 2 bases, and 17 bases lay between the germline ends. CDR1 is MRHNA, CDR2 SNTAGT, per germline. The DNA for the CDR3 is TGTGCCACCAATGTCGGCAGACTTCAAGAGACCCAGTACTTC. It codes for CATNVGRLQETQYF.

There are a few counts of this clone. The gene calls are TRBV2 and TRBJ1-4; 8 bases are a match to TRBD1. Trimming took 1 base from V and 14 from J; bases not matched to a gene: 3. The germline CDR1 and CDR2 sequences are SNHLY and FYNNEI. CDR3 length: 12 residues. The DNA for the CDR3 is TGTGCCAGCAGTGAAGTCGACAGGGGCCTGTTTTTT. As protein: CASSEVDRGLFF. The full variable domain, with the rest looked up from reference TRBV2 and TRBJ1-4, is EPEVTQTPSHQVTQMGQEVILRCVPISNHLYFYWYRQILGQKVEFLVSFYNNEISEKSEIFDDQFSVERPDGSNFTLKIRSTKLEDSAMYFCASSEVDRGLFFGSGTQLSVL.

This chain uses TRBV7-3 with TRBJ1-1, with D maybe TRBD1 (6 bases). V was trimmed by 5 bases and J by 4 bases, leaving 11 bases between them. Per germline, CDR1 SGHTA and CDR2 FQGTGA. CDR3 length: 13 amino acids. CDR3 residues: CASSLLRGTEAFF. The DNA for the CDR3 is TGTGCCAGCAGCCTCCTCAGGGGCACTGAAGCTTTCTTT.

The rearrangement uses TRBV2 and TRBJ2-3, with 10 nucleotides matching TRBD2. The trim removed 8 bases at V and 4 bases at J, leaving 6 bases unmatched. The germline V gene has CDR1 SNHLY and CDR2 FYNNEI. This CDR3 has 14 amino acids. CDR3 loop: CASVLAGASDTQYF. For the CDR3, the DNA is TGTGCCAGCGTTCTAGCGGGAGCTTCAGATACGCAGTATTTT.

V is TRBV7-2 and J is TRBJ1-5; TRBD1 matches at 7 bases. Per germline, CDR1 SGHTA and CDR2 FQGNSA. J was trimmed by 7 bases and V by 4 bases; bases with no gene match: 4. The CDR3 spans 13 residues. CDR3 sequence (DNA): TGTGCCAGCAGCTCTGACAGGGACCAGCCCCAGCATTTT. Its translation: CASSSDRDQPQHF.

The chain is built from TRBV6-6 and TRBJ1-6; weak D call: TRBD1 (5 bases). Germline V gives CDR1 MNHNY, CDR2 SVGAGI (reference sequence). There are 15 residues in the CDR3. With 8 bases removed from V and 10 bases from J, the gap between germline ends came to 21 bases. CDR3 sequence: CASGGAPPADSPLHF. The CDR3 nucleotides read TGTGCCAGCGGTGGGGCTCCGCCGGCGGACTCACCCCTCCACTTT.

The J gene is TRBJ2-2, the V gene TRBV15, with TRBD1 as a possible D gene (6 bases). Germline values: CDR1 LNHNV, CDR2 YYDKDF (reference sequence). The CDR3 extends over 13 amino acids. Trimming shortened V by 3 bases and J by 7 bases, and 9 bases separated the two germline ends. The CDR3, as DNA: TGTGCCACCAGCAGGGGGGCAGGCGGGGAGCTGTTTTTT. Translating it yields CATSRGAGGELFF.

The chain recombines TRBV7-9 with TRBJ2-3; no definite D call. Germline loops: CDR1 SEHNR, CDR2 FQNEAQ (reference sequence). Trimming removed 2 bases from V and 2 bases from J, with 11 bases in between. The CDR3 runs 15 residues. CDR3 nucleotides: TGTGCCAGCAGCTTAAGAGGTGGTTACACAGATACGCAGTATTTT. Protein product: CASSLRGGYTDTQYF.

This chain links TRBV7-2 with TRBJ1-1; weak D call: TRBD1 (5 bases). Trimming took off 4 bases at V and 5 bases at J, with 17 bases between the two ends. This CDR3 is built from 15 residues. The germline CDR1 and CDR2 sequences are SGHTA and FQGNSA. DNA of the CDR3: TGTGCCAGCAGCTCGACTGCGGGGGGATTGACTGAAGCTTTCTTT. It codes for CASSSTAGGLTEAFF.

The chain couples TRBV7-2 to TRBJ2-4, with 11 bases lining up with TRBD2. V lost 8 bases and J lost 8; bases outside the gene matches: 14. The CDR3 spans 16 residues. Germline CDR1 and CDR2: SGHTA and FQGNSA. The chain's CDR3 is CASGYSGRGGSDIQYF. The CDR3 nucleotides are TGTGCCAGCGGATATAGCGGGAGGGGGGGTAGTGACATTCAGTACTTC. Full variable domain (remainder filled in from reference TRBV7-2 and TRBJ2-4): GAGVSQSPSNKVTEKGKDVELRCDPISGHTALYWYRQSLGQGLEFLIYFQGNSAPDKSGLPSDRFSAERTGGSVSTLTIQRTQQEDSAVYLCASGYSGRGGSDIQYFGAGTRLSVL.

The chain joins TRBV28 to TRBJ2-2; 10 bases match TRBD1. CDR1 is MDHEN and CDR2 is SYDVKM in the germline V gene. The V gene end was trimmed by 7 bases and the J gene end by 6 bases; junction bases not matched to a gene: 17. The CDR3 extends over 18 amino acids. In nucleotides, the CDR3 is TGTGCCAGCACCCTCTTAGGGCTAGGACAGGGGGAATCCGGGGAGCTGTTTTTT. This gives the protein CASTLLGLGQGESGELFF.

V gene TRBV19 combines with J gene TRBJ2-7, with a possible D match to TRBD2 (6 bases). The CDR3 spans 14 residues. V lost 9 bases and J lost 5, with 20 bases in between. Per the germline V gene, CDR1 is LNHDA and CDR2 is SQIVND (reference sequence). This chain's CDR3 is CASQPGLAHNEQYF. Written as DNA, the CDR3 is TGTGCCAGCCAACCGGGGCTAGCGCACAACGAGCAGTACTTC.

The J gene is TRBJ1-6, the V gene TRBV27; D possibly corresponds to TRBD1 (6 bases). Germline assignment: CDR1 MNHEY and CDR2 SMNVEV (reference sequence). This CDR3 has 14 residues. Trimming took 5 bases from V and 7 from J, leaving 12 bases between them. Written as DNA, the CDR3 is TGTGCCAGCAGTATTCTAGACAGGAATTCACCCCTCCACTTT. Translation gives CASSILDRNSPLHF.

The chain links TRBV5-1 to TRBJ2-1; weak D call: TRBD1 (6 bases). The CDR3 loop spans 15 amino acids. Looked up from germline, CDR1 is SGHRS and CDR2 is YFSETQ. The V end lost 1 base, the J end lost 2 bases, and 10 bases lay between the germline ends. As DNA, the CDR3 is TGCGCCAGCAGCTTGACAGGGAAGACCTACAATGAGCAGTTCTTC. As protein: CASSLTGKTYNEQFF.